Each of the 18 T cell receptor beta chains below was sequenced from the same sample in a study of OX40 agonist ivuxolimab in advanced cancers. TCRdb keeps only in-frame clones here, not all; method: immunoSEQ multiplex PCR. The sample carries over 70,000 clones, around 90% recorded once. Sequenced material: CD4+ or CD8+ T cells sorted from blood, taken in a trial of the OX40 agonist ivuxolimab. The origin of the receptors is an adult with an advanced solid tumor such as melanoma, head and neck, liver or kidney cancer.

The chain carries TRBV7-2 and TRBJ1-5, with D unresolved. V gave up 2 bases and J gave up 9 bases, with 14 bases separating them. This CDR3 is built from 14 residues. Germline V gene data show CDR1 as SGHTA and CDR2 as FQGNSA. CDR3 protein: CASSLLEWWRPQHF. The CDR3 coding sequence is TGTGCCAGCAGCTTATTGGAGTGGTGGAGGCCCCAGCATTTT.

This sequence joins TRBV6-6 and TRBJ1-1; a weak D match, TRBD1 (5 bases). V lost 6 bases to trimming and J lost 1 base, with 15 bases between them. CDR1 is MNHNY, CDR2 SVGAGI, per germline (reference sequence). The CDR3 is made up of 15 amino acids. The CDR3 DNA reads TGTGCCAGCAGCTACCCGGGACTCTCGAACACTGAAGCTTTCTTT. This codes for CASSYPGLSNTEAFF.

The chain has TRBV30 and TRBJ2-2; 9 nucleotides align to TRBD1. The CDR3 is 15 amino acids. V lost 1 base to trimming and J lost 5 bases; unmatched junction nucleotides: 5. CDR1 is GTSNPN, CDR2 SVGIG, per germline (reference sequence). In DNA, the CDR3 is TGTGCCTGGAGTGGGGGACAGGGCTGGACCGGGGAGCTGTTTTTT. This codes for CAWSGGQGWTGELFF.

V gene TRBV9 combines with J gene TRBJ2-1, with 13 bases identical to TRBD2. The CDR3 runs 21 residues. Germline assignment: CDR1 SGDLS and CDR2 YYNGEE. The V gene end was trimmed by 4 bases and the J gene end by 3 bases; junction bases not matched to a gene: 19. The CDR3 DNA reads as TGTGCCAGCAGCCCCCAAGGGCTCGGGACTAGCGGGACATTCTTCTACAATGAGCAGTTCTTC. Translated, it gives CASSPQGLGTSGTFFYNEQFF.

The chain is built from TRBV4-1 and TRBJ2-7, with D possibly being TRBD1 (6 bases). This CDR3 has 16 amino acids. Germline CDR1 and CDR2: MGHRA and YSYEKL. V was pared by 1 base and J by 0 bases, with 13 bases between. In DNA, the CDR3 is TGCGCCAGCAGCCAAGGGGTGGGGGCCCGCTCCTACGAGCAGTACTTC. It specifies CASSQGVGARSYEQYF.

The V call is TRBV9, the J call TRBJ2-3; D is uncertain. Germline-derived CDR1 and CDR2 are SGDLS and YYNGEE. V dropped 0 bases and J dropped 5 bases, with 10 bases sitting between them. This CDR3 is 14 amino acids long. The CDR3 spells CASSVAARGDTQYF. In DNA form, the CDR3 reads TGTGCCAGCAGCGTAGCGGCAAGAGGAGATACGCAGTATTTT.

The rearrangement joins TRBV4-2 to TRBJ2-2; 9 bases line up with TRBD2. V shed 4 bases, J shed 1 base, and the junction held 13 bases outside the gene matches. This CDR3 has 19 amino acids. CDR1 is LGHNA and CDR2 is YNFKEQ in the germline V gene. CDR3 sequence: CASSLAAWSSGRNTGELFF. In nucleotides, the CDR3 is TGTGCCAGCAGCCTTGCTGCTTGGAGTAGCGGGAGGAACACCGGGGAGCTGTTTTTT.

This sequence joins TRBV2 and TRBJ2-5; D ambiguous. Germline CDR1 and CDR2: SNHLY and FYNNEI. Trimming removed 0 bases at V and 0 bases at J, with 11 bases between. CDR3 length: 16 amino acids. The CDR3 loop reads CASSEATKGNQETQYF. The DNA for the CDR3 is TGTGCCAGCAGTGAAGCGACGAAAGGAAACCAAGAGACCCAGTACTTC.

This chain joins TRBV28 and TRBJ1-4; a possible D gene is TRBD1 (5 bases). CDR3 size: 15 residues. In germline, CDR1 is MDHEN, CDR2 SYDVKM. The V end was cut by 2 bases, the J end by 0 bases, with 7 bases between. In nucleotides, the CDR3 is TGTGCCAGCAGTTTAGAGGGGTCAACTAATGAAAAACTGTTTTTT. This sequence encodes CASSLEGSTNEKLFF.

This chain links TRBV11-2 with TRBJ2-5; D not certain. The germline V and J ends were trimmed by 3 bases and 1 base, with 12 bases remaining between them. This CDR3 has 15 residues. Germline V CDR1 and CDR2: SGHAT, FQNNGV. CDR3 nucleotides: TGTGCCAGCAGCTTTGGTCGGATAACCCAAGAGACCCAGTACTTC. As protein: CASSFGRITQETQYF.

This clone was observed once. J is TRBJ1-1 and V is TRBV11-1; 7 nucleotides agree with TRBD1. The CDR3 spans 13 residues. Germline values: CDR1 SGHAT, CDR2 FQDESV (reference sequence). V shed 2 bases, J shed 6 bases, and the junction held 3 bases outside the gene matches. The CDR3 region is CASSLTGVSEAFF. In DNA, the CDR3 is TGTGCCAGCAGCTTAACAGGGGTTTCTGAAGCTTTCTTT.

Here the CDR3 reads CASSEGGGTGRNEQYF. Written as DNA, the CDR3 is TGTGCCAGCAGTGAAGGAGGCGGGACAGGGAGAAACGAGCAGTACTTC. This chain links TRBV2 with TRBJ2-7; 9 positions agree with TRBD1. V gave up 1 base and J gave up 5 bases; unmatched junction bases: 9. CDR1 is SNHLY and CDR2 is FYNNEI in the germline V gene. This CDR3 is 16 amino acids long. Combining the CDR3 with reference TRBV2 and TRBJ2-7 gives the whole variable domain EPEVTQTPSHQVTQMGQEVILRCVPISNHLYFYWYRQILGQKVEFLVSFYNNEISEKSEIFDDQFSVERPDGSNFTLKIRSTKLEDSAMYFCASSEGGGTGRNEQYFGPGTRLTVT.

The V and J genes are TRBV30 and TRBJ1-4, with D uncertain. The CDR3 length is 13 residues. Germline CDR1 reads GTSNPN; CDR2 reads SVGIG (reference sequence). The V end lost 0 bases, the J end lost 3 bases, and 5 bases lay between the germline ends. Here the CDR3 DNA reads TGTGCCTGGAGTGTACTGTCTAATGAAAAACTGTTTTTT. It yields the protein CAWSVLSNEKLFF.

The V call is TRBV10-2, the J call TRBJ2-3, with 7 bases identical to TRBD2. This CDR3 has 14 amino acids. Germline loops: CDR1 WSHSY, CDR2 SAAADI. The trim removed 7 bases at V and 4 bases at J, leaving 8 bases unmatched. The CDR3 loop reads CASKRGGDADTQYF. The CDR3 DNA follows: TGCGCCAGCAAGCGTGGGGGGGATGCAGATACGCAGTATTTT.

This clone was seen only a few times. The rearrangement links TRBV7-9 to TRBJ1-2; D unresolved. V lost 5 bases and J 10 bases, leaving 14 bases between the germline ends. Germline V gene sequence: CDR1 SEHNR, CDR2 FQNEAQ (reference sequence). The CDR3 covers 12 residues. The DNA of the CDR3 is TGTGCCAGCAGCCCTTGGAGGGAGGACTACACCTTC. Translating it yields CASSPWREDYTF.

This clone turned up a few times. The J gene is TRBJ2-5, the V gene TRBV4-1; TRBD2 matches at 15 bases. This CDR3 has 17 amino acids. The germline V gene has CDR1 MGHRA and CDR2 YSYEKL. The V and J ends lost 0 bases and 5 bases, in that order; junction bases with no gene match: 4. The CDR3: CASSQEGLAGGFETQYF. The CDR3 region has the DNA TGCGCCAGCAGCCAAGAGGGACTAGCGGGAGGTTTTGAGACCCAGTACTTC.

The genes are TRBV2 and TRBJ1-6; no clear D gene. With 5 bases removed from V and 7 bases from J, the gap between germline ends came to 15 bases. Germline V gene sequence: CDR1 SNHLY, CDR2 FYNNEI. The CDR3 is 15 residues long. As DNA, the CDR3 is TGTGCCAGCAGTAAAGACGCCGGTGGGAATTCACCCCTCCACTTT. Translated: CASSKDAGGNSPLHF.

The chain's CDR3 is CASSLVGSGNEQFF. CDR3 in DNA: TGTGCCAGCAGCTTAGTCGGGTCTGGCAATGAGCAGTTCTTC. This rearrangement joins TRBV7-9 to TRBJ2-1; D gene ambiguous. The germline V gene encodes CDR1 SEHNR and CDR2 FQNEAQ (reference sequence). Trimming took 1 base from V and 6 from J, leaving 10 bases between them. The CDR3 loop spans 14 amino acids.